The clone carrying this T cell receptor beta chain was recorded at least ten times. The V gene lost 2 bases and the J gene lost 6 bases, with 16 bases spanning the gap. CDR1 and CDR2 from the germline V gene are MNHEY and SMNVEV (reference sequence). The CDR3 spans 15 residues. Amplified regions were TCR beta CDR3 sequences from RNA transcripts. TCR CDR3 regions were first amplified by RT-PCR with HTBI primers. TCRdb fed the multiplex PCR reads into MiXCR, producing one record per CDR3 protein. The sample records approximately 330,000 distinct CDR3 sequences, roughly an eighth being singletons. The data stem from a study of T cells in Graves' hyperthyroidism and ophthalmopathy.

This chain links TRBV27 with TRBJ1-2; a possible D gene is TRBD1 (5 bases). Sequencing was carried out using blood. This TCR was recovered from a woman aged 40-49 years with Graves' ophthalmopathy. The CDR3 DNA is TGTGCCAGCAGTTTAGGATTCGAGGGGAAGAATGGCTACACCTTC. Translation gives CASSLGFEGKNGYTF.